This T cell receptor (beta chain) was sequenced in a study of control samples from healthy donors and cancer patients. The CDR3 is 15 amino acids. Between the trimmed V and J ends, which lost 2 bases and 7 bases, there was a span of 18 bases. The V gene's germline CDR1 is SGHDT and CDR2 YYEEEE. Some clones are missing from TCRdb's copy, which holds only in-frame ones; the method was immunoSEQ multiplex PCR. The table shows almost 40,000 clones, with around 82% occurring only once. The chain uses TRBV5-6 and TRBJ1-1; a weak D match, TRBD1 (6 bases). The TCR was taken from a woman aged 55-70 years with lung cancer. The sequenced sample consisted of PBMCs. In nucleotides, the CDR3 is TGTGCCAGCAGCTTTGGAGGCACCAGGGGAAATGAAGCTTTCTTT. Encoded protein: CASSFGGTRGNEAFF. The full variable domain, rest sourced from reference TRBV5-6 and TRBJ1-1, is DAGVTQSPTHLIKTRGQQVTLRCSPKSGHDTVSWYQQALGQGPQFIFQYYEEEERQRGNFPDRFSGHQFPNYSSELNVNALLLGDSALYLCASSFGGTRGNEAFFGQGTRLTVV.